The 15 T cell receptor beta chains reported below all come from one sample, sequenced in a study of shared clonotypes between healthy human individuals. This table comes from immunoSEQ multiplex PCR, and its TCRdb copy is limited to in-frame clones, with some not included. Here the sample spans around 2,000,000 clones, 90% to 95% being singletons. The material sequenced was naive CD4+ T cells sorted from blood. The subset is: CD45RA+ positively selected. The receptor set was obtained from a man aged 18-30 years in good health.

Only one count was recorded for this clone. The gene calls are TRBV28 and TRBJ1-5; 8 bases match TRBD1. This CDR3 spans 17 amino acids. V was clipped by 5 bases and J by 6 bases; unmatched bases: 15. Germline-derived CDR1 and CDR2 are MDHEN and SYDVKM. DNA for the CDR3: TGTGCCAGCAGTCCCATGAGTGGACAGGGATTGTTTCAGCCCCAGCATTTT. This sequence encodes CASSPMSGQGLFQPQHF.

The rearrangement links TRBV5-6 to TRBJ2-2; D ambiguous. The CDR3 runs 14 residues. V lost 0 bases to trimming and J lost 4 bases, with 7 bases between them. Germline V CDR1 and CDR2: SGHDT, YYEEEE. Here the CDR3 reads CASSLGRATGELFF. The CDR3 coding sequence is TGTGCCAGCAGCTTGGGACGGGCCACCGGGGAGCTGTTTTTT.

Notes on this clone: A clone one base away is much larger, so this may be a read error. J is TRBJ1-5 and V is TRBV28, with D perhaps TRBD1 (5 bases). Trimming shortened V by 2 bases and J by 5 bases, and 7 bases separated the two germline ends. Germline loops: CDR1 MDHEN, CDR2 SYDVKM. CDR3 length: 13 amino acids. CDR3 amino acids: CASSLGGDQPQHF. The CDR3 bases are TGTGCCAGCAGTTTAGGGGGAGATCAGCCCCAGCATTTT.

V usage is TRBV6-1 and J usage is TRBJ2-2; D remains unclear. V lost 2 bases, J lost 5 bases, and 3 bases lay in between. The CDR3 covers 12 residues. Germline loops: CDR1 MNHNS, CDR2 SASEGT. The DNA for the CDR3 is TGTGCCAGCAGTGAATTTACCGGGGAGCTGTTTTTT. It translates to CASSEFTGELFF.

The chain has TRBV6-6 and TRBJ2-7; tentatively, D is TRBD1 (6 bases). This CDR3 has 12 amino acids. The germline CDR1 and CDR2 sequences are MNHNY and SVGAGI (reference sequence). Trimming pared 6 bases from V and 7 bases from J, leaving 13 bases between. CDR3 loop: CASRVAQGEQYF. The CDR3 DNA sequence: TGTGCCAGCAGGGTGGCCCAGGGGGAGCAGTACTTC.

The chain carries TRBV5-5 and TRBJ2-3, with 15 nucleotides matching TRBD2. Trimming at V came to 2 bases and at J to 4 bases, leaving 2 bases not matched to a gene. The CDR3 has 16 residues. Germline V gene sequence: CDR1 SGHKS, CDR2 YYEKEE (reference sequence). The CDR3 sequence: CASSLGLAGGADTQYF. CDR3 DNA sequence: TGTGCCAGCAGCTTAGGACTAGCGGGAGGGGCAGATACGCAGTATTTT.

The CDR3, as DNA: TGCAGCGTTGAAGGGGACAGGGCCTACGAGCAGTACTTC. Protein sequence: CSVEGDRAYEQYF. The genes are TRBV29-1 and TRBJ2-7, with TRBD1 matching over 9 bases. The V gene's germline CDR1 is SQVTM and CDR2 ANQGSEA. V dropped 1 base and J dropped 2; count of bases not matched to a gene: 0. The CDR3 has 13 residues.

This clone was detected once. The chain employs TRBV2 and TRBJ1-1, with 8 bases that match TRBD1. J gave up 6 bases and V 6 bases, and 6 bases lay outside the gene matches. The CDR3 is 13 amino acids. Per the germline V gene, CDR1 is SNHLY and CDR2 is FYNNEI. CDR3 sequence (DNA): TGTGCCAGCAGCGACAGGGGTTTCGCTGAAGCTTTCTTT. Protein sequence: CASSDRGFAEAFF. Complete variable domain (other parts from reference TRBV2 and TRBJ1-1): EPEVTQTPSHQVTQMGQEVILRCVPISNHLYFYWYRQILGQKVEFLVSFYNNEISEKSEIFDDQFSVERPDGSNFTLKIRSTKLEDSAMYFCASSDRGFAEAFFGQGTRLTVV.

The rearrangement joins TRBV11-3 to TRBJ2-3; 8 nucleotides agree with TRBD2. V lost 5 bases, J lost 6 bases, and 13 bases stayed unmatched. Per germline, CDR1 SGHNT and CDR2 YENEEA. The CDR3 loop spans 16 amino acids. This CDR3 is CASSRGLGTVVDTQYF. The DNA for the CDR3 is TGTGCCAGCAGCCGGGGACTAGGAACCGTGGTGGATACGCAGTATTTT.

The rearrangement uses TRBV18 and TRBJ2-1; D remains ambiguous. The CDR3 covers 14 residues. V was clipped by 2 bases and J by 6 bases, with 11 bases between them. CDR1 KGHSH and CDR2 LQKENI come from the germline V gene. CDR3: CASSPITAVNEQFF. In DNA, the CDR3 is TGTGCCAGCTCACCAATAACAGCCGTCAATGAGCAGTTCTTC.

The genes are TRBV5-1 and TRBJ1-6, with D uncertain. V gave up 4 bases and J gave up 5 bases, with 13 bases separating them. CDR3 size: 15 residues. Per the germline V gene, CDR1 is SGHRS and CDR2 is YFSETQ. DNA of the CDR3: TGCGCCAGCAGCGCCCAGGTGTCGAATAATTCACCCCTCCACTTT. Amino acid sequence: CASSAQVSNNSPLHF.

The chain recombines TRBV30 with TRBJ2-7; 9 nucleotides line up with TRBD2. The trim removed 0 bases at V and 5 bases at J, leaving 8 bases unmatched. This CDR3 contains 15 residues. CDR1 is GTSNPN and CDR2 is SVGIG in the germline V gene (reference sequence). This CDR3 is CAWSVRLAGNNEQYF. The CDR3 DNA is TGTGCCTGGAGTGTACGTCTAGCGGGAAACAACGAGCAGTACTTC.

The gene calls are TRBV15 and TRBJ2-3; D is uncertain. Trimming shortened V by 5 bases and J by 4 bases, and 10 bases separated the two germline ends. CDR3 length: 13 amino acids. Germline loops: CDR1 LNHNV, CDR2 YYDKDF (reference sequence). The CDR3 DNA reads TGTGCCACCAGCTCGAGGAAAGCAGATACGCAGTATTTT. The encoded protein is CATSSRKADTQYF.

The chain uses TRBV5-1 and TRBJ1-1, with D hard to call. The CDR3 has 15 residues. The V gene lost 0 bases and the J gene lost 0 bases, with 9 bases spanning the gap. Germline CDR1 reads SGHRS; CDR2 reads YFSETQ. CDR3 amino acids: CASSLDRALNTEAFF. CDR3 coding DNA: TGCGCCAGCAGCTTGGACAGAGCATTGAACACTGAAGCTTTCTTT.

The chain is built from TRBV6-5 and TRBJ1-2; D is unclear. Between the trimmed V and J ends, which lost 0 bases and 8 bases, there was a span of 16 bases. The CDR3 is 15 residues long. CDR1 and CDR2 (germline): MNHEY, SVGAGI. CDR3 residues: CASSYSKGALSGYTF. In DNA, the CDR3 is TGTGCCAGCAGTTACTCGAAGGGAGCCCTCTCCGGCTACACCTTC.